The entry below describes one T cell receptor beta chain. Trimming removed 5 bases from V and 0 bases from J, with 17 bases in between. In germline, CDR1 is LNHDA, CDR2 SQIVND (reference sequence). The CDR3 has 18 residues. This sample was taken from a study of blood T cell repertoires in COVID-19. Method: immunoSEQ multiplex PCR; TCRdb's copy keeps in-frame clones and lacks some. The sample includes about 480,000 clones, roughly 88% of them seen just once. This receptor was obtained from a middle-aged woman who had recovered from COVID-19. Sample: PBMCs or T cells enriched from blood (not recorded which). The chain recombines TRBV19 with TRBJ1-6, with D maybe TRBD1 (5 bases). CDR3 amino acids: CASSALHRQSSYNSPLHF. The CDR3, as DNA: TGTGCCAGTAGTGCCTTACACAGGCAGAGCTCCTATAATTCACCCCTCCACTTT.